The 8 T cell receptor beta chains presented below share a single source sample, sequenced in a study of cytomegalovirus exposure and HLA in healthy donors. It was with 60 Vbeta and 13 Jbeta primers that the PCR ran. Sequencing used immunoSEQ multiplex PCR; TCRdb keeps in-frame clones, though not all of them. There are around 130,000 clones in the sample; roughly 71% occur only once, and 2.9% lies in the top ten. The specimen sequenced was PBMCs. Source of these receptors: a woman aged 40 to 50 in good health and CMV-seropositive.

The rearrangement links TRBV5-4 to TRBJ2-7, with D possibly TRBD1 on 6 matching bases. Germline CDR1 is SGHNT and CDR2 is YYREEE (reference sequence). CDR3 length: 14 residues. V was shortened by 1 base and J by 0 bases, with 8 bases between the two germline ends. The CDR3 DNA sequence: TGTGCCAGCAGCTTGAAAGGGGGCTCCTACGAGCAGTACTTC. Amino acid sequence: CASSLKGGSYEQYF.

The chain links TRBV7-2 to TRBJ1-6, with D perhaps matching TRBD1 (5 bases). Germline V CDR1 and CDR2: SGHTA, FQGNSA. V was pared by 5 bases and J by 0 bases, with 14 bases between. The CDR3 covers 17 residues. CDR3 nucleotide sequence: TGTGCCAGCAGCCGAGACAGAACAAGCTCCTATAATTCACCCCTCCACTTT. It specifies CASSRDRTSSYNSPLHF.

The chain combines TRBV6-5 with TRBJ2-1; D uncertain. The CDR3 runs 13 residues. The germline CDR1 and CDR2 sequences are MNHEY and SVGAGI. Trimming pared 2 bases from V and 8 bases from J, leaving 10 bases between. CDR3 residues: CASSYVSMYEQFF. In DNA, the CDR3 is TGTGCCAGCAGTTACGTGAGTATGTATGAGCAGTTCTTC.

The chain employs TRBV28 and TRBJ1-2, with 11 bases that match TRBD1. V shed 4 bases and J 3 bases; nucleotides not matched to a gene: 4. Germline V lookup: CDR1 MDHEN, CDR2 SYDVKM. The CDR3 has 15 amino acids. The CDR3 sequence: CASSSRTGGYYGYTF. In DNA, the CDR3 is TGTGCCAGCAGTTCACGGACAGGGGGCTACTATGGCTACACCTTC.

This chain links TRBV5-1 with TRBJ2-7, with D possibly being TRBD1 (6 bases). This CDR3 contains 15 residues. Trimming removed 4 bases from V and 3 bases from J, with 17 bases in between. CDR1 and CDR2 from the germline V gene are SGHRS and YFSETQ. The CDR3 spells CASSPSFEDSYEQYF. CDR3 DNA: TGCGCCAGCAGCCCCTCATTTGAGGACAGCTACGAGCAGTACTTC.

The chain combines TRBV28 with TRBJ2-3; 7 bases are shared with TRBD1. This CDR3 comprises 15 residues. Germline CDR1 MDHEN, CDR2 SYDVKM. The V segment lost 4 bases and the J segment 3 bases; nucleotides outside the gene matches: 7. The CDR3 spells CASSSYRGQTDTQYF. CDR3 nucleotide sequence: TGTGCCAGCAGTTCATACAGGGGTCAGACAGATACGCAGTATTTT.

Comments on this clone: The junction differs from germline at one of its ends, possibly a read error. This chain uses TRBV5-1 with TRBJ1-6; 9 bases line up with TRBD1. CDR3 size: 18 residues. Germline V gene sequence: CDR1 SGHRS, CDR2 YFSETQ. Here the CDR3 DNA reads TGCGCCAGCAGCTTGGGAGTAGACAGGGGGACCTACAATTCACCCCTCCACTTT. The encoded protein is CASSLGVDRGTYNSPLHF.

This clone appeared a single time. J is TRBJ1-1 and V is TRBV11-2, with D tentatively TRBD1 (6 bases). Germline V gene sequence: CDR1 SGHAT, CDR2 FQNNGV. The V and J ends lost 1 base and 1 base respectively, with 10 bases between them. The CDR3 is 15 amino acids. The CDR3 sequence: CASSLGTVRNTEAFF. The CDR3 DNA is TGTGCCAGCAGCTTAGGGACAGTGAGGAACACTGAAGCTTTCTTT. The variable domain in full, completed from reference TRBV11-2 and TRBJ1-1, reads EAGVAQSPRYKIIEKRQSVAFWCNPISGHATLYWYQQILGQGPKLLIQFQNNGVVDDSQLPKDRFSAERLKGVDSTLKIQPAKLEDSAVYLCASSLGTVRNTEAFFGQGTRLTVV.